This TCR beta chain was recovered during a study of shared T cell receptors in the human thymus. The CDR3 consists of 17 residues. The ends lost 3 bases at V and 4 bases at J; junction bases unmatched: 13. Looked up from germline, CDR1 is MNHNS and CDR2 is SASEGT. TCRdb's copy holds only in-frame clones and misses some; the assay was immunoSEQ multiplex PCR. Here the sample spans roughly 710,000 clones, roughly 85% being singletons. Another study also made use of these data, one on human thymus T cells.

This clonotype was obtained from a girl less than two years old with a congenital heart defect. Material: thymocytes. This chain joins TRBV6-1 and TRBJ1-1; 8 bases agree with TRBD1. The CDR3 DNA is TGTGCCAGCAGTGACGACGATAGAGGGACAGGTAGCACTGAAGCTTTCTTT. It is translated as CASSDDDRGTGSTEAFF.